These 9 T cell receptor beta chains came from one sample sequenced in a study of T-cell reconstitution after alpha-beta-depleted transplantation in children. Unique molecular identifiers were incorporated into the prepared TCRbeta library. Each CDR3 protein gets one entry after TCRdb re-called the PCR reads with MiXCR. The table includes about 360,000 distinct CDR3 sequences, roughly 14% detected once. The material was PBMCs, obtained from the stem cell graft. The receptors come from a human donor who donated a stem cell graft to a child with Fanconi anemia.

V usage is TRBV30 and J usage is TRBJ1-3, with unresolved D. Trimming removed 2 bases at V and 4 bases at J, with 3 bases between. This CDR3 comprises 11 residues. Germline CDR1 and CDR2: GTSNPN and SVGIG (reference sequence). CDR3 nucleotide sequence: TGTGCCTGGAGTTCAGGAAACACCATATATTTT. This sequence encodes CAWSSGNTIYF.

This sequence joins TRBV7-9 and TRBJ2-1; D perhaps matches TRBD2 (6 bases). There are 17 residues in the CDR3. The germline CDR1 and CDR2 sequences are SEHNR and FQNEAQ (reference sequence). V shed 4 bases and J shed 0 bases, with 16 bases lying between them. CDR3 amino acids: CASSSPLGGASYNEQFF. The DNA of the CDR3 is TGTGCCAGCAGCTCTCCCCTCGGGGGAGCCTCCTACAATGAGCAGTTCTTC.

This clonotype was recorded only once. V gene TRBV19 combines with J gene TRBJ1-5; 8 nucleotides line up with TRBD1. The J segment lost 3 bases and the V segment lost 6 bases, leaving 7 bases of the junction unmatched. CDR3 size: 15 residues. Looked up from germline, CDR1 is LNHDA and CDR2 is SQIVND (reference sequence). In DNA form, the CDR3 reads TGTGCCAGTAGCCCGGGACAGGTTGCCAATCAGCCCCAGCATTTT. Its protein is CASSPGQVANQPQHF.

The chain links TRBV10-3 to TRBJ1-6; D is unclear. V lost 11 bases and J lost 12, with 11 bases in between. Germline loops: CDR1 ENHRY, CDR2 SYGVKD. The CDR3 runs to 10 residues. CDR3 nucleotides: TGTGCCCCCCTCGTGGGACCCCTCCACTTT. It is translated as CAPLVGPLHF.

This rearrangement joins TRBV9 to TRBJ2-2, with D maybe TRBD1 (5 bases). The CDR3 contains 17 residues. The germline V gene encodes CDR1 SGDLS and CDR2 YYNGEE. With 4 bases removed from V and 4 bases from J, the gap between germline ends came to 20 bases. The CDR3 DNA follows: TGTGCCAGCAGCCATACCATACAGGCCCGAGGCACCGGGGAGCTGTTTTTT. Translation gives CASSHTIQARGTGELFF.

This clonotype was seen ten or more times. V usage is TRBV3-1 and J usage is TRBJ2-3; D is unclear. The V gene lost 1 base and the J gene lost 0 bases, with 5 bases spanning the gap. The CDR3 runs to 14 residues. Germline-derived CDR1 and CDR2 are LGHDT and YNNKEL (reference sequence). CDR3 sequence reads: CASSQAQSTDTQYF. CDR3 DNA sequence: TGTGCCAGCAGCCAAGCACAGAGCACAGATACGCAGTATTTT.

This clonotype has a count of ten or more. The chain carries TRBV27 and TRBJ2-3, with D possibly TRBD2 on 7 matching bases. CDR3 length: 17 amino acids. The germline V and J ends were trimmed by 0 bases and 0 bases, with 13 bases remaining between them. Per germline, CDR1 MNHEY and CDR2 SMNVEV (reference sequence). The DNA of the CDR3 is TGTGCCAGCAGTTTATCAGGGGGGGACGGTAGCACAGATACGCAGTATTTT. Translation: CASSLSGGDGSTDTQYF.

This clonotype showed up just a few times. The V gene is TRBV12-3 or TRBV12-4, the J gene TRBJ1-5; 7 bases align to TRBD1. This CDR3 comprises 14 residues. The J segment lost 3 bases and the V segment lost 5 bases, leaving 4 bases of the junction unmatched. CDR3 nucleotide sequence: TGTGCCAGCAGTCCCGGGACAGTCAATCAGCCCCAGCATTTT. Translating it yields CASSPGTVNQPQHF.

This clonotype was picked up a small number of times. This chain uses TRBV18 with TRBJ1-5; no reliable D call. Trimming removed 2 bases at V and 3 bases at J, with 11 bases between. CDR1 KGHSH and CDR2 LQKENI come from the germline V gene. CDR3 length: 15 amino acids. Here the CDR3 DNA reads TGTGCCAGCTCACCAGGGCCAACCGTCAATCAGCCCCAGCATTTT. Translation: CASSPGPTVNQPQHF.